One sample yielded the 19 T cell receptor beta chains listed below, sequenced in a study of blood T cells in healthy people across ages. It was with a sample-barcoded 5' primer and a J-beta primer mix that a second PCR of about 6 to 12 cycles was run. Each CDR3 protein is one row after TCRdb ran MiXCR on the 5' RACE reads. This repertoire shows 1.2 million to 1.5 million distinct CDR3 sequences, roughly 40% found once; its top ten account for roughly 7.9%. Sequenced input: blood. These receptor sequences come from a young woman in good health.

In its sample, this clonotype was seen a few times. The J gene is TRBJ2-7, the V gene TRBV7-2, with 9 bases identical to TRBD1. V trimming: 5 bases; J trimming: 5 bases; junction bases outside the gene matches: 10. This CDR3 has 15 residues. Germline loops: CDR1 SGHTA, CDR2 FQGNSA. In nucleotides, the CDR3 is TGTGCCAGCAGCGAAAACCCACAGGGGGCGGACGAGCAGTACTTC. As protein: CASSENPQGADEQYF.

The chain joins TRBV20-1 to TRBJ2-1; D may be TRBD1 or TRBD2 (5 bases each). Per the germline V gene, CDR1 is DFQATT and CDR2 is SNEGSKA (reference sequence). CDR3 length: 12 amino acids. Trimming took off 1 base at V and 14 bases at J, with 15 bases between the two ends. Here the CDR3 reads CSARAHPGTKFF. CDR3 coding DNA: TGCAGTGCTAGAGCGCACCCCGGGACGAAGTTCTTC.

The CDR3 sequence: CSARREYNEQYF. DNA for the CDR3: TGCAGTGCTAGAAGGGAGTACAATGAGCAGTACTTC. This rearrangement joins TRBV20-1 to TRBJ2-1; perhaps TRBD2 as D (5 bases). The last part of the DNA fits TRBJ2-7 better; the J call may be wrong. The germline V gene encodes CDR1 DFQATT and CDR2 SNEGSKA (reference sequence). The CDR3 sequence is 12 residues long.

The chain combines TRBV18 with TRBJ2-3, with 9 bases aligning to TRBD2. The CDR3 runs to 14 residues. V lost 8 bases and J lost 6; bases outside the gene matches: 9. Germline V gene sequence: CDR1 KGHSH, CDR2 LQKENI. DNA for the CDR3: TGTGCCAGCAAAAGAGCGGGAGGACGGGATACGCAGTATTTT. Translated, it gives CASKRAGGRDTQYF.

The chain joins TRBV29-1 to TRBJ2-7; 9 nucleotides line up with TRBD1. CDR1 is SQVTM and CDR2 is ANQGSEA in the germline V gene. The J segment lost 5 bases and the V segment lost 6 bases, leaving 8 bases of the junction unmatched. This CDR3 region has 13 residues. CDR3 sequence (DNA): TGCAGCGTCGAAAAACAGGGGGCCGACGAGCAGTACTTC. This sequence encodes CSVEKQGADEQYF.

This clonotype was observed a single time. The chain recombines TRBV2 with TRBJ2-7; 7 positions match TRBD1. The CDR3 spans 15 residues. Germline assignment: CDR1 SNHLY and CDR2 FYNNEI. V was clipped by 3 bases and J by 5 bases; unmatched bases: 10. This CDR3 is CASSEEGQVVDEQYF. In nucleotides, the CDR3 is TGTGCCAGCAGTGAGGAAGGACAGGTCGTCGACGAGCAGTACTTC.

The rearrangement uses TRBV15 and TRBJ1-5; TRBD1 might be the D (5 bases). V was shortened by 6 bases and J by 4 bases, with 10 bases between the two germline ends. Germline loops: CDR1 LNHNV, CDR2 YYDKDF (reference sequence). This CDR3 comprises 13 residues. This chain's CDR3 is CATSHRLNQPQHF. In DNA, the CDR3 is TGTGCCACCAGTCACAGGCTAAATCAGCCCCAGCATTTT.

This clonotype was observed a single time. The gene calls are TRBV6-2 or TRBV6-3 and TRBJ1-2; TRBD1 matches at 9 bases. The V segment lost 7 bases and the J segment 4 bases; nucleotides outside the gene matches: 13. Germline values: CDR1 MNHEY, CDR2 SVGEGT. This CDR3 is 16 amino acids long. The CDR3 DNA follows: TGTGCCAGCACCTTACGGGGACAGGGTCTCAGCTATGGCTACACCTTC. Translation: CASTLRGQGLSYGYTF.

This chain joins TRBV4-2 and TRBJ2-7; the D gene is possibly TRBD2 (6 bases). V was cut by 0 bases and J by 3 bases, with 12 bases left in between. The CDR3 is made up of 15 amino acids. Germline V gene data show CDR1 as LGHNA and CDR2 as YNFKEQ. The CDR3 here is CASSQDEEGLYEQYF. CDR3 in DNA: TGTGCCAGCAGCCAAGATGAGGAGGGCCTCTACGAGCAGTACTTC.

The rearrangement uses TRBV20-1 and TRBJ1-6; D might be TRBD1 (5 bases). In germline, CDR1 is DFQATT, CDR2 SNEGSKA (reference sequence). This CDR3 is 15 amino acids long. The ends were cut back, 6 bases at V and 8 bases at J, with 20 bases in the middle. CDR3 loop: CSAPRVGHVDSPLHF. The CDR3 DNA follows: TGCAGTGCCCCGAGGGTGGGGCATGTGGATTCACCCCTCCACTTT.

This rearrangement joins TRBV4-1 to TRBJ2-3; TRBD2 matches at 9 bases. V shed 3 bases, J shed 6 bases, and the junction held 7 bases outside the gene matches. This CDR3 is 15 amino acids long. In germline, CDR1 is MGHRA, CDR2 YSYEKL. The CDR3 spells CASSHKREVRDTQYF. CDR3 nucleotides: TGCGCCAGCAGCCATAAGCGGGAGGTACGCGATACGCAGTATTTT.

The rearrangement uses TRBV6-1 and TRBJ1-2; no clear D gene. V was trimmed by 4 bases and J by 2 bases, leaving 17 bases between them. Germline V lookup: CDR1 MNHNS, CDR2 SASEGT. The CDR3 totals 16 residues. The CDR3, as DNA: TGTGCCAGCAGTGTTGTACCGATACCCGCGAACTATGGCTACACCTTC. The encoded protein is CASSVVPIPANYGYTF.

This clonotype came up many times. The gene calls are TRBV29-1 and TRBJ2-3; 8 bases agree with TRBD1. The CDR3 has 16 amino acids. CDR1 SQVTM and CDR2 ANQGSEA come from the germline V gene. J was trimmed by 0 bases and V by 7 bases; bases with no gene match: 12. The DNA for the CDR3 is TGCAGCGGCAGACAGGGGATCTCCTCTAGCACAGATACGCAGTATTTT. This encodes CSGRQGISSSTDTQYF.

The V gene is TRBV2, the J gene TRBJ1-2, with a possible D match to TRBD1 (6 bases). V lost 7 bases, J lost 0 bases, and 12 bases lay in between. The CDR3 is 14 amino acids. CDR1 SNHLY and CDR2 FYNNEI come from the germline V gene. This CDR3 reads CASNPQGTNYGYTF. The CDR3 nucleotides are TGTGCCAGCAACCCACAGGGAACTAACTATGGCTACACCTTC.

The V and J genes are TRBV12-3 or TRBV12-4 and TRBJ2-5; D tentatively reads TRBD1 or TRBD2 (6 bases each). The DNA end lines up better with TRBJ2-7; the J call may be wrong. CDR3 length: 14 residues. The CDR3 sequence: CASALTGPEGEQYF. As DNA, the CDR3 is TGTGCCAGCGCCCTTACAGGGCCGGAGGGCGAGCAGTACTTC.

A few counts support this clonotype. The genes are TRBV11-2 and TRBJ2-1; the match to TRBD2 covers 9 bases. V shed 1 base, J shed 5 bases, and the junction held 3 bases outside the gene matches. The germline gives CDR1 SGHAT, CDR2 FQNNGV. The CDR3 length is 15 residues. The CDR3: CASSLAGLANNEQFF. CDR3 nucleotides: TGTGCCAGCAGCTTAGCGGGACTAGCAAACAATGAGCAGTTCTTC. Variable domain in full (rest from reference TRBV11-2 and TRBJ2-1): EAGVAQSPRYKIIEKRQSVAFWCNPISGHATLYWYQQILGQGPKLLIQFQNNGVVDDSQLPKDRFSAERLKGVDSTLKIQPAKLEDSAVYLCASSLAGLANNEQFFGPGTRLTVL.

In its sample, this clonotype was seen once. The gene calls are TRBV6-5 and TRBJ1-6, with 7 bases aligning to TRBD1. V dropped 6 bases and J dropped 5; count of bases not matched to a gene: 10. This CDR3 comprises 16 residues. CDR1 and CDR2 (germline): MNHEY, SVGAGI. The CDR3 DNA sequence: TGTGCCAGCAGGACGGGGACAGAAGCCAATAATTCACCCCTCCACTTT. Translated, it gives CASRTGTEANNSPLHF.

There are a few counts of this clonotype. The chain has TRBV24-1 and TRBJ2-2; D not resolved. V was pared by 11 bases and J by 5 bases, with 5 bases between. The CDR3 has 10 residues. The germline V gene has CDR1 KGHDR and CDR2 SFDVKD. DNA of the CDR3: TGTGCCAAAGGGACCGGGGAGCTGTTTTTT. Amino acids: CAKGTGELFF.

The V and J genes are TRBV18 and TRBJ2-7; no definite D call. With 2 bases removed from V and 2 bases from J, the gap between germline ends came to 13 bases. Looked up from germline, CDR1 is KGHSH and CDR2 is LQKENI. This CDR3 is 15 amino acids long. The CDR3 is CASSPLSGVAYEQYF. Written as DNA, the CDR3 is TGTGCCAGCTCACCATTGAGTGGTGTTGCCTACGAGCAGTACTTC.